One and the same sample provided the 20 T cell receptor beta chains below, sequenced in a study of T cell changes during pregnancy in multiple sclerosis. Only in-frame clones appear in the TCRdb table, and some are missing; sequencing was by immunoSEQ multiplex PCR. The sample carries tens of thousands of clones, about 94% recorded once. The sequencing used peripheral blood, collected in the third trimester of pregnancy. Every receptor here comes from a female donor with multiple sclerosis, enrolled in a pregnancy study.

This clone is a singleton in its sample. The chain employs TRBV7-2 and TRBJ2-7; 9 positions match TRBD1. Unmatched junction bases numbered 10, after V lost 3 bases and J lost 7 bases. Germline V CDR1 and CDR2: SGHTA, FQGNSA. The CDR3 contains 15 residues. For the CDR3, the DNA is TGTGCCAGCAGCTTGCTCGGACAGGGGTTTTTAGAGCAGTACTTC. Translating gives CASSLLGQGFLEQYF.

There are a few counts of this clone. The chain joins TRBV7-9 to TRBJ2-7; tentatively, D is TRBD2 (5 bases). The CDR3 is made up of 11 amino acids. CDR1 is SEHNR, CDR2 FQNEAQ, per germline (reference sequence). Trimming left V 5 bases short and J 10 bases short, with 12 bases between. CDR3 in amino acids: CASSRGFQQYF. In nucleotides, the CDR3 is TGTGCCAGCAGCCGCGGGTTCCAACAGTACTTC.

The CDR3 loop is CASSQVGTYSTDTQYF. The DNA of the CDR3 is TGCGCCAGCAGCCAAGTGGGGACATACAGCACAGATACGCAGTATTTT. The J gene is TRBJ2-3, the V gene TRBV4-3; D might be TRBD1 (6 bases). The CDR3 sequence is 16 residues long. The germline CDR1 and CDR2 sequences are LGHNA and YSLEER. Trimming left V 1 base short and J 0 bases short, with 11 bases between.

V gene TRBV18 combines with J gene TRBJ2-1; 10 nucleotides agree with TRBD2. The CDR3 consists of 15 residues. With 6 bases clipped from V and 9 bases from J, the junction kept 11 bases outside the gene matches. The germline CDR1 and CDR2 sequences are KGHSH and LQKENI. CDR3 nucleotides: TGTGCCAGCTCCGATTCAGCGGGAGGGCTCACTGAGCAGTTCTTC. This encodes CASSDSAGGLTEQFF.

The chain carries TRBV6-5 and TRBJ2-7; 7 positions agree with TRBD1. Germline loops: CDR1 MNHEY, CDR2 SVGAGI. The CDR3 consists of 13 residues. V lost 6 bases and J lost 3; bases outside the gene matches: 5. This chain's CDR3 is CASRRRQGYEQYF. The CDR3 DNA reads TGTGCCAGCAGGCGAAGACAGGGCTACGAGCAGTACTTC.

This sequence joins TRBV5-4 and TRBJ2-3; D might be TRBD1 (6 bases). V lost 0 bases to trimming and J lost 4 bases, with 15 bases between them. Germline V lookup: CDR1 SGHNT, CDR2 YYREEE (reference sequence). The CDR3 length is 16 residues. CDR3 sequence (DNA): TGTGCCAGCAGCTTGGCCGGGGCAGGGGTTGCAGATACGCAGTATTTT. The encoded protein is CASSLAGAGVADTQYF.

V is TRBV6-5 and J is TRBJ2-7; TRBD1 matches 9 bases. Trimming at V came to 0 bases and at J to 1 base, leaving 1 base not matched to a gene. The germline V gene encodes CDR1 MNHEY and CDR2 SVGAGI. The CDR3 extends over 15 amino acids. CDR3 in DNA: TGTGCCAGCAGTTACTCCGGGACAGGGTCCTACGAGCAGTACTTC. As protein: CASSYSGTGSYEQYF.

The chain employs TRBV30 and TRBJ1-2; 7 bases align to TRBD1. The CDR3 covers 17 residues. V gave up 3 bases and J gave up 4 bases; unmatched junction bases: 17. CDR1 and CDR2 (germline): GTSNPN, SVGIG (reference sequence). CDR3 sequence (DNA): TGTGCCTGGAGCGTGAACCAGGGACAGAGAAAAAGCTATGGCTACACCTTC. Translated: CAWSVNQGQRKSYGYTF.

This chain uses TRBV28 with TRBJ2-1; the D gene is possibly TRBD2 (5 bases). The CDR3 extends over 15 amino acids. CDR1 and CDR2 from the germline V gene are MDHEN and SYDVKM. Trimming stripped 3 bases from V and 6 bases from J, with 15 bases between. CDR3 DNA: TGTGCCAGCAGTTTTCAGAGCGGAGCTCTCAATGAGCAGTTCTTC. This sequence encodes CASSFQSGALNEQFF.

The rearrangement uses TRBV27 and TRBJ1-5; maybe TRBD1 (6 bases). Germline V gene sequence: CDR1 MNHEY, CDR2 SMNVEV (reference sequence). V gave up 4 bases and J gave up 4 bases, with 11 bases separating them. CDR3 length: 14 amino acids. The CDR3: CASSYTGRNQPQHF. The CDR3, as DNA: TGTGCCAGCAGTTACACAGGGAGAAATCAGCCCCAGCATTTT.

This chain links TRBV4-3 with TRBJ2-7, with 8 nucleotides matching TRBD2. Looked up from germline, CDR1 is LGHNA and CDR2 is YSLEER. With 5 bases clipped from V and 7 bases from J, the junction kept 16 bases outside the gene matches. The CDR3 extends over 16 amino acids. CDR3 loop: CASSSVLPGGASEQYF. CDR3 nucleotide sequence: TGCGCCAGCAGCTCCGTTTTGCCGGGAGGGGCCTCTGAGCAGTACTTC.

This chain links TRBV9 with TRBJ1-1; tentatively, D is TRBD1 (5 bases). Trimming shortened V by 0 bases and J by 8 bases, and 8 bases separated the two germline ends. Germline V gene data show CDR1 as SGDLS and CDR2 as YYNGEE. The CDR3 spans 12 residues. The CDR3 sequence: CASSVGGGEAFF. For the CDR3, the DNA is TGTGCCAGCAGCGTAGGTGGGGGGGAAGCTTTCTTT.

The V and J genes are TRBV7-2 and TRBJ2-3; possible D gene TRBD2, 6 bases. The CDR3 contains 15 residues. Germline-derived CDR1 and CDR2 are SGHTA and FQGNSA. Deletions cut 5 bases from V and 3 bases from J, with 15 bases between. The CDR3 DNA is TGTGCCAGCAGCCCCCGCAAGCGGGTAACAGATACGCAGTATTTT. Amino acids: CASSPRKRVTDTQYF.

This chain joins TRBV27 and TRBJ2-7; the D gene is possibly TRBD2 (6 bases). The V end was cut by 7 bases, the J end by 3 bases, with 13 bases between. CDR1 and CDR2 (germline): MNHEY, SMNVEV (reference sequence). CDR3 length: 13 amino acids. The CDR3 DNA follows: TGTGCCAGCAAGACCGGGGGTAACTACGAGCAGTACTTC. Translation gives CASKTGGNYEQYF.

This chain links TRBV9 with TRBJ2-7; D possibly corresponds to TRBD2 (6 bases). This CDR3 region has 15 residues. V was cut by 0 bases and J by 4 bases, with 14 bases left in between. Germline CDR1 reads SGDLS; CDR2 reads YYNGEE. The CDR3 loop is CASSVGANSGYEQYF. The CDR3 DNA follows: TGTGCCAGCAGCGTAGGAGCCAACAGCGGGTACGAGCAGTACTTC.

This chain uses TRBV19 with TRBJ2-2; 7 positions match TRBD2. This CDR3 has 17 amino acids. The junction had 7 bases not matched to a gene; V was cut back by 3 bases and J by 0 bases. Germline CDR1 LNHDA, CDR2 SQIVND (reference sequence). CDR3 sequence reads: CASSIPRLATNTGELFF. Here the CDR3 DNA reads TGTGCCAGTAGTATCCCCCGACTAGCTACGAACACCGGGGAGCTGTTTTTT. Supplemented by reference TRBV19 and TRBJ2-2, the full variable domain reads DGGITQSPKYLFRKEGQNVTLSCEQNLNHDAMYWYRQDPGQGLRLIYYSQIVNDFQKGDIAEGYSVSREKKESFPLTVTSAQKNPTAFYLCASSIPRLATNTGELFFGEGSRLTVL.

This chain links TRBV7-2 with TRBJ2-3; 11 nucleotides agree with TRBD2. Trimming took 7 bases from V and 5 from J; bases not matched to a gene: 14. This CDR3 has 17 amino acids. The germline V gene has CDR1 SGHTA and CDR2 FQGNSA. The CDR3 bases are TGTGCCAGCACCGGCGGTAGCGGGAGGGCCAGGGGAGATACGCAGTATTTT. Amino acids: CASTGGSGRARGDTQYF.

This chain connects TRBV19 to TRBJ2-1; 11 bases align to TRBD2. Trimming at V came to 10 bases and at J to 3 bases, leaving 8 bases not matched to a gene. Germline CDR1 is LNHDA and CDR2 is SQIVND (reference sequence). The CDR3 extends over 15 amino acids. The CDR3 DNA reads TGTGCCACGGCCCTAGCGGGAGGCGTCTACAATGAGCAGTTCTTC. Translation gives CATALAGGVYNEQFF.

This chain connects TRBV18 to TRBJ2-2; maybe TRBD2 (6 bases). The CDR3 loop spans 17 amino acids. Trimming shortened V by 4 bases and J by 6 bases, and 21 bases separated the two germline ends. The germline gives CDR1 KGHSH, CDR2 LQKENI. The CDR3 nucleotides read TGTGCCAGCTCACTACCTCAGACTAGTTTCGGTGCCGGGGAGCTGTTTTTT. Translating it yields CASSLPQTSFGAGELFF.

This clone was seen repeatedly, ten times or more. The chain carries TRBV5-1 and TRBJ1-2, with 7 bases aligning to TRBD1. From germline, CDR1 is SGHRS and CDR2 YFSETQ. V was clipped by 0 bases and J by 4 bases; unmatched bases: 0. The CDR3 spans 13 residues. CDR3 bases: TGCGCCAGCAGCTTGGAGGGGGCCTATGGCTACACCTTC. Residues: CASSLEGAYGYTF.